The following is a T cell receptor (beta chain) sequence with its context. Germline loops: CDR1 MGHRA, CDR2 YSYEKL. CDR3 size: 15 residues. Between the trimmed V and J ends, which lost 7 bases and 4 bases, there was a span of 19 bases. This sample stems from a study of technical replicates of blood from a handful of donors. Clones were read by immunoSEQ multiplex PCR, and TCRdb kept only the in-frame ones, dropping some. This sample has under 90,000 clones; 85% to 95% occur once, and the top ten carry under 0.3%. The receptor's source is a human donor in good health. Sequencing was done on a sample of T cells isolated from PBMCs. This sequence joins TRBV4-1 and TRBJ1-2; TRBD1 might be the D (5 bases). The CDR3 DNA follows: TGCGCCAGCAAGGTAGAGGCCAGACAGCTCTATGGCTACACCTTC. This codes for CASKVEARQLYGYTF.